This is a list of T cell receptor beta chains from one sample in a study of blood T cell repertoires in COVID-19. TCRdb's copy holds only in-frame clones and misses some; the assay was immunoSEQ multiplex PCR. The table has around 93,000 clones, more than 75% seen once; the top ten hold around 18%. The sequenced material came from peripheral blood. Source of these receptors: an elderly man with acute or convalescent COVID-19. CDR3s leave out the opening cysteine and the closing phenylalanine or tryptophan.

v_call cdr3_aa
TRBV28 ASTSTGGLYGYT
TRBV12-3/TRBV12-4 ASSSLPGGTIY
TRBV30 ATVVRNYGYT
TRBV7-7 ASSLDPPGSSNYGYT
TRBV30 AWSRVDTEAF
TRBV15 ATSRGQANSPLH
TRBV6-6 ASSIDSRTGNTIY
TRBV27 ASSLGRLNSPLH
TRBV28 ASSSYGTGGRDTQY
TRBV7-8 ASSGSGRATNEQF
TRBV19 ASSRPAAEAF
TRBV28 ASIPQNSEEAF
TRBV18 ASSPEREPKIPHAQY
TRBV30 AWSSKKPSLLLNSPLH
TRBV7-8 ASSLRLAGLTDTQY
TRBV6-5 ASSPDSGRSYEQY
TRBV25-1 ASMGRDRVTTF
TRBV7-2 ASSRQGASNQPQH
TRBV7-2 ASSLRTGGPNEQF
TRBV19 ASITDRGNAEAF
TRBV5-1 ASSLVGDRGGNEQY
TRBV4-1 ASSQAGLATGGYT
TRBV29-1 SVVGLQDSSGNTIY
TRBV10-1 ASSVGTGSTGELF
TRBV7-8 ASSLRGPTYEQY
TRBV7-2 ASSGDRRETQY
TRBV10-3 AISAGLAGDYEQY
TRBV2 ASSEESRSPLH
TRBV19 ASSIWGSEQY
TRBV10-3 AISESNPVNYGYT
TRBV11-2 ASSPQGGINEQF
TRBV10-3 AISLTANTGELF
TRBV5-1 ASSRTTGGNSPLH
TRBV18 ASSPRTSDGEQY
TRBV5-1 ASSPLRGNTIY
TRBV18 ASSPPGTATNEKLF
TRBV12-3/TRBV12-4 ASRRGVGYT
TRBV19 ASYPVFQRGSNTGELF
TRBV29-1 SVAGQGAFTGELF
TRBV7-2 ASSLGSASNQPQH
TRBV7-2 GVGAGTETQY
TRBV19 ASTPPRAWEAGYT
TRBV7-8 ASSFAGTGAEQY
TRBV5-1 ASSFTGTSGSLSSYEQY
TRBV30 AWSVPLTGKGTEAF
TRBV28 ASRLDLYGYT
TRBV5-1 ASSLAFRTGELF
TRBV7-2 ASSSQTGISNQPQH
TRBV11-2 ASSRPARVGTEAF
TRBV3-1/TRBV3-2 ASSLRQGMRGNTIY
TRBV7-2 ASSLPRGGHTEAF
TRBV3-1/TRBV3-2 ASSQNRDRLRGYT
TRBV19 ASSIDAANSPLH
TRBV29-1 SVTSGTETQY
TRBV27 ASSFKTTGDSNQPQH